One and the same sample provided the 23 T cell receptor beta chains below, sequenced in a study of blood T cell repertoires in COVID-19. TCRdb's table, derived via immunoSEQ multiplex PCR, lists solely in-frame clones and lacks some. The sample has roughly 99,000 clones; 85% to 90% are singletons. Sequenced material: peripheral blood. These receptors all stem from a man aged 45-65 years with COVID-19, enrolled during active disease.

CDR3 sequence: CASSFEGQPYNEQFF. CDR3 coding DNA: TGCGCCAGCAGCTTTGAGGGACAACCCTACAATGAGCAGTTCTTC. The chain recombines TRBV5-1 with TRBJ2-1, with D possibly being TRBD1 (6 bases). Germline lookup yields CDR1 SGHRS and CDR2 YFSETQ. The CDR3 totals 15 residues. V gave up 2 bases and J gave up 2 bases, with 11 bases separating them.

V usage is TRBV6-5 and J usage is TRBJ2-7; 9 nucleotides match TRBD2. CDR1 is MNHEY, CDR2 SVGAGI, per germline. This CDR3 has 15 amino acids. J was trimmed by 3 bases and V by 5 bases; bases with no gene match: 8. The CDR3, as DNA: TGTGCCAGCAGTATTGAAGGCGGGGGGGGCTACGAGCAGTACTTC. It specifies CASSIEGGGGYEQYF.

The chain couples TRBV24-1 to TRBJ1-5; perhaps TRBD1 as D (5 bases). The CDR3 runs 16 residues. Trimming left V 2 bases short and J 3 bases short, with 13 bases between. Germline CDR1 KGHDR, CDR2 SFDVKD. The CDR3 reads CATSDSSTAYNQPQHF. CDR3 bases: TGTGCCACCAGTGATTCGTCGACAGCCTACAATCAGCCCCAGCATTTT.

The chain combines TRBV7-2 with TRBJ2-3; a weak D match, TRBD2 (5 bases). The germline V and J ends were trimmed by 5 bases and 0 bases, with 12 bases remaining between them. The CDR3 spans 15 residues. CDR1 and CDR2 from the germline V gene are SGHTA and FQGNSA. The chain's CDR3 is CASSPFRTSTDTQYF. The CDR3 DNA sequence: TGTGCCAGCAGCCCTTTTAGGACTAGCACAGATACGCAGTATTTT. Together with reference TRBV7-2 and TRBJ2-3, the CDR3 gives the full variable domain: GAGVSQSPSNKVTEKGKDVELRCDPISGHTALYWYRQSLGQGLEFLIYFQGNSAPDKSGLPSDRFSAERTGGSVSTLTIQRTQQEDSAVYLCASSPFRTSTDTQYFGPGTRLTVL.

This clone was counted between two and nine times. The V call is TRBV5-1, the J call TRBJ1-4; TRBD1 matches 11 bases. The CDR3 has 15 amino acids. V shed 2 bases, J shed 6 bases, and the junction held 3 bases outside the gene matches. The germline V gene encodes CDR1 SGHRS and CDR2 YFSETQ. CDR3 loop: CASSLRTGGDEKLFF. CDR3 nucleotides: TGCGCCAGCAGCTTACGGACAGGGGGCGATGAAAAACTGTTTTTT.

The chain couples TRBV6-4 to TRBJ1-4; D not resolved. V lost 3 bases and J lost 7, with 12 bases in between. The CDR3 consists of 14 residues. The V gene's germline CDR1 is MRHNA and CDR2 SNTAGT. The CDR3 bases are TGTGCCAGCAGTGAAGAGCGGGGTGGTGAAAAACTGTTTTTT. Its protein product is CASSEERGGEKLFF.

This chain uses TRBV19 with TRBJ1-6; TRBD1 matches at 9 bases. Germline loops: CDR1 LNHDA, CDR2 SQIVND (reference sequence). After removal of 3 bases from V and 9 bases from J, the junction contained 3 bases not matched to a gene. The CDR3 totals 14 residues. The CDR3 reads CASSITGGGSPLHF. DNA for the CDR3: TGTGCCAGTAGTATTACAGGGGGCGGTTCACCCCTCCACTTT.

The rearrangement links TRBV18 to TRBJ2-2, with a possible D match to TRBD1 (6 bases). V gave up 2 bases and J gave up 6 bases, with 16 bases separating them. Germline CDR1 is KGHSH and CDR2 is LQKENI. The CDR3 loop spans 16 amino acids. The CDR3 bases are TGTGCCAGCTCACCAAAGCAGGGGCGCGGATCCGGGGAGCTGTTTTTT. Translated, it gives CASSPKQGRGSGELFF.

V is TRBV2 and J is TRBJ1-5; 8 bases line up with TRBD1. Germline V gene data show CDR1 as SNHLY and CDR2 as FYNNEI. The CDR3 contains 15 residues. V dropped 6 bases and J dropped 0; count of bases not matched to a gene: 4. DNA of the CDR3: TGTGCCAGCAGCGGACAGGGCTATAGCAATCAGCCCCAGCATTTT. Translated, it gives CASSGQGYSNQPQHF.

The gene calls are TRBV7-2 and TRBJ2-3, with 9 bases fitting TRBD2. V was clipped by 8 bases and J by 4 bases; unmatched bases: 4. CDR3 length: 13 residues. Per the germline V gene, CDR1 is SGHTA and CDR2 is FQGNSA. As DNA, the CDR3 is TGTGCCAGCTGTAGCGGGGGTTCAGATACGCAGTATTTT. Residues: CASCSGGSDTQYF.

The rearrangement uses TRBV23-1 and TRBJ2-2, with D uncertain. TRBV23-1 is annotated as an ORF whose role is uncertain. The CDR3 is 12 amino acids. Trimming left V 4 bases short and J 11 bases short, with 11 bases between. The DNA for the CDR3 is TGCGCCAGCAGTCCGCGACAAGGAGAGCTGTTTTTT. Residues: CASSPRQGELFF.

The V call is TRBV6-5, the J call TRBJ1-1; D gene ambiguous. Trimming took off 6 bases at V and 1 base at J, with 9 bases between the two ends. From germline, CDR1 is MNHEY and CDR2 SVGAGI. This CDR3 has 13 amino acids. The CDR3 DNA reads as TGTGCCAGCAGGGTAAACAAGAACACTGAAGCTTTCTTT. This sequence encodes CASRVNKNTEAFF.

The chain carries TRBV11-2 and TRBJ1-1, with D tentatively TRBD1 (5 bases). Trimming removed 5 bases at V and 4 bases at J, with 11 bases between. CDR1 and CDR2 (germline): SGHAT, FQNNGV. This CDR3 comprises 13 residues. The CDR3 here is CASSLSTGTEAFF. The CDR3 bases are TGTGCCAGCAGCCTAAGTACAGGCACTGAAGCTTTCTTT. Supplemented by reference TRBV11-2 and TRBJ1-1, the full variable domain reads EAGVAQSPRYKIIEKRQSVAFWCNPISGHATLYWYQQILGQGPKLLIQFQNNGVVDDSQLPKDRFSAERLKGVDSTLKIQPAKLEDSAVYLCASSLSTGTEAFFGQGTRLTVV.

The rearrangement joins TRBV5-1 to TRBJ2-5, with TRBD1 matching over 11 bases. Germline CDR1 and CDR2: SGHRS and YFSETQ. The CDR3 is made up of 15 amino acids. The ends lost 3 bases at V and 3 bases at J; junction bases unmatched: 4. The CDR3 here is CASSSGQGAKETQYF. The CDR3 bases are TGCGCCAGCAGCTCTGGACAGGGGGCCAAAGAGACCCAGTACTTC. The whole variable domain, remainder taken from reference TRBV5-1 and TRBJ2-5, is KAGVTQTPRYLIKTRGQQVTLSCSPISGHRSVSWYQQTPGQGLQFLFEYFSETQRNKGNFPGRFSGRQFSNSRSEMNVSTLELGDSALYLCASSSGQGAKETQYFGPGTRLLVL.

This clone has a single count. The chain employs TRBV21-1 and TRBJ1-1. TRBV21-1 has pseudogene status. There are 13 residues in the CDR3. CDR3 in amino acids: CASIARVNTEAFF. CDR3 nucleotides: TGTGCCAGCATCGCTCGGGTGAACACTGAAGCTTTCTTT.

V is TRBV10-3 and J is TRBJ1-5, with TRBD1 matching 7 bases. Germline values: CDR1 ENHRY, CDR2 SYGVKD. The CDR3 consists of 13 residues. V lost 8 bases and J lost 3; bases outside the gene matches: 4. The CDR3 nucleotides read TGTGCCATCGGGGGACAGATCAATCAGCCCCAGCATTTT. It yields the protein CAIGGQINQPQHF.

The rearrangement uses TRBV3-1 (or the pseudogene TRBV3-2) and TRBJ2-3, with D tentatively TRBD2 (6 bases). The V gene's germline CDR1 is LGHDT and CDR2 YNNKEL (reference sequence). This CDR3 has 14 residues. V lost 4 bases and J 4 bases, leaving 12 bases between the germline ends. CDR3 residues: CASSLGLASDTQYF. The CDR3 DNA sequence: TGTGCCAGCAGCCTGGGTCTAGCGTCAGATACGCAGTATTTT.

The rearrangement links TRBV7-8 to TRBJ2-3, with 8 nucleotides matching TRBD2. Germline assignment: CDR1 SGHVS and CDR2 FQNEAQ. The J segment lost 2 bases and the V segment lost 3 bases, leaving 10 bases of the junction unmatched. The length of the CDR3 is 17 residues. CDR3 residues: CASSLYISGIFTDTQYF. In DNA, the CDR3 is TGTGCCAGCAGCTTGTATATTAGCGGGATTTTCACAGATACGCAGTATTTT.

The J gene is TRBJ2-2, the V gene TRBV9, with D possibly TRBD2 on 6 matching bases. The germline CDR1 and CDR2 sequences are SGDLS and YYNGEE. CDR3 length: 16 residues. The V end lost 3 bases, the J end lost 0 bases, and 12 bases lay between the germline ends. In DNA, the CDR3 is TGTGCCAGCAGCGCGGCCAGGGACTCGAACACCGGGGAGCTGTTTTTT. Translated: CASSAARDSNTGELFF.

This sequence joins TRBV6-2 or TRBV6-3 and TRBJ2-1, with 8 bases lining up with TRBD1. Looked up from germline, CDR1 is MNHEY and CDR2 is SVGEGT. The J segment lost 5 bases and the V segment lost 6 bases, leaving 9 bases of the junction unmatched. The CDR3 totals 15 residues. In nucleotides, the CDR3 is TGTGCCAGCAGCAAGGACAGGGTTACGAACAATGAGCAGTTCTTC. It is translated as CASSKDRVTNNEQFF.

This rearrangement joins TRBV5-1 to TRBJ2-7; 7 bases are a match to TRBD2. J was trimmed by 6 bases and V by 6 bases; bases with no gene match: 12. This CDR3 region has 14 residues. Germline loops: CDR1 SGHRS, CDR2 YFSETQ. The CDR3 nucleotides are TGCGCCAGCATGCCTCGGACGGGAGGAGGCGAGCAGTACTTC. Translating it yields CASMPRTGGGEQYF.

The chain has TRBV5-4 and TRBJ2-2; TRBD1 matches 12 bases. The germline V gene encodes CDR1 SGHNT and CDR2 YYREEE (reference sequence). The CDR3 has 16 amino acids. Unmatched junction bases numbered 6, after V lost 3 bases and J lost 6 bases. The CDR3 is CASSSPGTGGPGELFF. CDR3 nucleotide sequence: TGTGCCAGCAGCTCACCCGGGACAGGGGGCCCCGGGGAGCTGTTTTTT.

J is TRBJ1-2 and V is TRBV20-1; no reliable D call. Germline CDR1 reads DFQATT; CDR2 reads SNEGSKA (reference sequence). The V end lost 6 bases, the J end lost 6 bases, and 11 bases lay between the germline ends. The CDR3 runs to 11 residues. CDR3 nucleotide sequence: TGCAGTGCCACCACAGTTAATGGCTACACCTTC. Translation: CSATTVNGYTF.